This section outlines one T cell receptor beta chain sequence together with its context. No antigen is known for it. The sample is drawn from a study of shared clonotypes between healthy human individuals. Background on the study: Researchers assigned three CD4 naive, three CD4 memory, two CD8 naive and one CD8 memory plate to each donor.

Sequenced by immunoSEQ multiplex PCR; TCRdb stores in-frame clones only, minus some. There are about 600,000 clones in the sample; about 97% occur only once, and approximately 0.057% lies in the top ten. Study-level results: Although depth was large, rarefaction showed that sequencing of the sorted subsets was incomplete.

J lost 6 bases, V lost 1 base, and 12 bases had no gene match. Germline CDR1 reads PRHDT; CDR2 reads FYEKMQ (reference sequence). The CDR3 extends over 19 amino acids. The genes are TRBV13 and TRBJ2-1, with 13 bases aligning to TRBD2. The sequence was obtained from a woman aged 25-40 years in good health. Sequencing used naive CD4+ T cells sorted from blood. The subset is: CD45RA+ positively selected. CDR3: CASSLEVRFRLAGGNEQFF. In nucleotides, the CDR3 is TGTGCCAGCAGCTTAGAAGTTCGGTTTAGACTAGCGGGGGGCAATGAGCAGTTCTTC.